This entry lists 8 T cell receptor beta chains sequenced from one sample in a study of cytomegalovirus exposure and HLA in healthy donors. It was with 60 Vbeta and 13 Jbeta primers that the PCR ran. Profiling relied on immunoSEQ multiplex PCR, and the TCRdb table lists in-frame clones only, not all of them. This table has about 190,000 clones, approximately 79% appearing once. Sequencing was done on a sample of PBMCs. The receptors come from a woman aged 18-29 years in good health and CMV-seronegative.

This clone has a handful of counts. This sequence joins TRBV7-9 and TRBJ1-1; D is perhaps TRBD1 (6 bases). This CDR3 is built from 15 residues. V was clipped by 1 base and J by 1 base, with 10 bases between them. Looked up from germline, CDR1 is SEHNR and CDR2 is FQNEAQ (reference sequence). DNA for the CDR3: TGTGCCAGCAGCTTAGGATCCAGGGGGAACACTGAAGCTTTCTTT. Amino acids: CASSLGSRGNTEAFF.

The V gene is TRBV7-3, the J gene TRBJ1-1; 10 bases match TRBD1. This CDR3 is 15 amino acids long. The V gene end was trimmed by 3 bases and the J gene end by 1 base; junction bases not matched to a gene: 2. In germline, CDR1 is SGHTA, CDR2 FQGTGA. The CDR3 protein is CASSFGTGANTEAFF. In nucleotides, the CDR3 is TGTGCCAGCAGCTTCGGGACAGGGGCGAACACTGAAGCTTTCTTT.

The chain combines TRBV4-2 with TRBJ2-3; 12 bases line up with TRBD1. The germline V gene encodes CDR1 LGHNA and CDR2 YNFKEQ. The CDR3 is 16 residues long. The V segment lost 4 bases and the J segment 4 bases; nucleotides outside the gene matches: 6. CDR3 region: CASSPSGQGAADTQYF. The CDR3 bases are TGTGCCAGCAGCCCCTCGGGACAGGGGGCTGCAGATACGCAGTATTTT.

The chain combines TRBV6-6 with TRBJ2-7; 11 positions agree with TRBD1. Germline CDR1 is MNHNY and CDR2 is SVGAGI (reference sequence). The CDR3 covers 14 residues. Trimming cost V 2 bases and J 6 bases; bases outside gene matches: 3. This chain's CDR3 is CASSYAGQGGEQYF. CDR3 in DNA: TGTGCCAGCAGTTACGCGGGACAGGGGGGCGAGCAGTACTTC.

The chain combines TRBV5-4 with TRBJ1-1; D gene ambiguous. With 6 bases removed from V and 0 bases from J, the gap between germline ends came to 15 bases. This CDR3 region has 15 residues. Per the germline V gene, CDR1 is SGHNT and CDR2 is YYREEE (reference sequence). CDR3: CASNLGGEVNTEAFF. DNA of the CDR3: TGTGCCAGCAACCTGGGCGGGGAGGTGAACACTGAAGCTTTCTTT. The variable domain in full, with the rest retrieved from reference TRBV5-4 and TRBJ1-1, is ETGVTQSPTHLIKTRGQQVTLRCSSQSGHNTVSWYQQALGQGPQFIFQYYREEENGRGNFPPRFSGLQFPNYSSELNVNALELDDSALYLCASNLGGEVNTEAFFGQGTRLTVV.

This chain links TRBV28 with TRBJ1-5; D gene unclear. V dropped 7 bases and J dropped 4 bases, with 17 bases sitting between them. From germline, CDR1 is MDHEN and CDR2 SYDVKM. This CDR3 region has 15 residues. The chain's CDR3 is CASNPPVAGNQPQHF. The CDR3 region has the DNA TGTGCCAGCAATCCCCCAGTTGCGGGGAATCAGCCCCAGCATTTT. Complete variable domain (other parts from reference TRBV28 and TRBJ1-5): DVKVTQSSRYLVKRTGEKVFLECVQDMDHENMFWYRQDPGLGLRLIYFSYDVKMKEKGDIPEGYSVSREKKERFSLILESASTNQTSMYLCASNPPVAGNQPQHFGDGTRLSIL.

The genes are TRBV18 and TRBJ1-1; 7 positions match TRBD1. CDR1 is KGHSH and CDR2 is LQKENI in the germline V gene. This CDR3 contains 16 residues. With 0 bases clipped from V and 1 base from J, the junction kept 5 bases outside the gene matches. The DNA of the CDR3 is TGTGCCAGCTCACCACCGACAGGGAGTAAGAACACTGAAGCTTTCTTT. Protein: CASSPPTGSKNTEAFF.

The V gene is TRBV30, the J gene TRBJ2-1, with 10 positions matching TRBD1. V lost 7 bases and J lost 6; bases outside the gene matches: 6. The germline CDR1 and CDR2 sequences are GTSNPN and SVGIG (reference sequence). This CDR3 contains 13 residues. CDR3: CALGQGVSNEQFF. CDR3 coding DNA: TGTGCCTTAGGACAGGGGGTAAGCAATGAGCAGTTCTTC.